This T cell receptor beta chain was captured by sequencing in a study of blood T cells in healthy people across ages. The study, taken as a whole, reports: Older individuals had lower TCR beta diversity per million T cells (the decline was roughly linear). Unsorted PBMCs prevented conclusive naive versus antigen-experienced comparison.

Peripheral blood samples of 9 to 10 milliliters were drawn from each donor. Next came a second PCR, run for roughly 7 to 12 cycles, which used a sample-barcoded 5' primer along with a J-beta primer mix. With 12 random nucleotides, a template-switch adaptor tagged each individual cDNA molecule. TCRdb re-called the 5' RACE reads with MiXCR, one entry per CDR3 protein. Of hundreds of thousands of distinct CDR3 sequences listed, about 42% are singletons. Points on this clonotype: What it recognizes is unknown.

The TCR comes from a man aged 55 to 70 in good health. Sequenced input: blood.

The CDR3 reads CASSFPAGSEAFF. For the CDR3, the DNA is TGTGCCAGCAGTTTCCCTGCGGGGTCTGAAGCTTTCTTT. V and J are TRBV12-3 or TRBV12-4 and TRBJ1-1, with D uncertain. The CDR3 has 13 amino acids. V shed 3 bases and J shed 6 bases, with 11 bases lying between them.